The 30 T cell receptor beta chains below were found in one sample sequenced in a study of blood T cell repertoires in COVID-19. This table comes from immunoSEQ multiplex PCR, and its TCRdb copy is limited to in-frame clones, with some not included. The data show fewer than 130,000 clones, with around 74% seen just once and more than 7.5% held by the top ten. The sequencing sample was made of peripheral blood. The receptors originated from a woman aged 60-75 years with acute or convalescent COVID-19.

The chain links TRBV6-5 to TRBJ2-7; unclear D gene. The CDR3 extends over 14 amino acids. Germline loops: CDR1 MNHEY, CDR2 SVGAGI. V was cut by 0 bases and J by 5 bases, with 11 bases left in between. The CDR3 region has the DNA TGTGCCAGCAGTTACTCTACAAACACCCACGAGCAGTACTTC. Residues: CASSYSTNTHEQYF.

The chain uses TRBV7-2 and TRBJ2-6, with 9 nucleotides matching TRBD1. The CDR3 contains 19 residues. Germline-derived CDR1 and CDR2 are SGHTA and FQGNSA. Losses at the gene ends were 6 bases for V and 0 bases for J; bases not matched to a gene: 12. The CDR3 region has the DNA TGTGCCAGCAGGCCCGGAGGGACAGGGCTCTACTCTGGGGCCAACGTCCTGACTTTC. Its protein product is CASRPGGTGLYSGANVLTF.

V usage is TRBV29-1 and J usage is TRBJ1-5; no reliable D call. With 4 bases removed from V and 6 bases from J, the gap between germline ends came to 4 bases. The CDR3 loop spans 10 amino acids. The germline CDR1 and CDR2 sequences are SQVTM and ANQGSEA. This CDR3 reads CSVGLQPQHF. In DNA form, the CDR3 reads TGCAGCGTTGGACTTCAGCCCCAGCATTTT.

The chain uses TRBV18 and TRBJ2-3; the match to TRBD1 covers 7 bases. V shed 2 bases and J 5 bases; nucleotides not matched to a gene: 10. CDR1 is KGHSH, CDR2 LQKENI, per germline. The CDR3 is made up of 16 amino acids. The CDR3 region is CASSPMPGTARDTQYF. The DNA for the CDR3 is TGTGCCAGCTCACCAATGCCCGGGACAGCTAGAGATACGCAGTATTTT.

The chain has TRBV11-2 and TRBJ2-2, with 8 bases fitting TRBD1. The CDR3 totals 15 residues. Looked up from germline, CDR1 is SGHAT and CDR2 is FQNNGV. Losses at the gene ends were 5 bases for V and 3 bases for J; bases not matched to a gene: 5. This chain's CDR3 is CASSKDRVDTGELFF. Here the CDR3 DNA reads TGTGCCAGCAGCAAGGACAGGGTAGACACCGGGGAGCTGTTTTTT.

The genes are TRBV19 and TRBJ2-1; possible D gene TRBD2, 6 bases. Deletions cut 4 bases from V and 10 bases from J, with 14 bases between. CDR1 LNHDA and CDR2 SQIVND come from the germline V gene (reference sequence). This CDR3 spans 13 amino acids. DNA of the CDR3: TGTGCCAGTAGTAACTTCGGGACTCAGGAGCAGTTCTTC. This translates into CASSNFGTQEQFF.

The rearrangement links TRBV27 to TRBJ1-1; D perhaps matches TRBD1 (6 bases). V lost 2 bases, J lost 4 bases, and 14 bases lay in between. The CDR3 runs to 15 residues. The germline gives CDR1 MNHEY, CDR2 SMNVEV (reference sequence). The CDR3 DNA reads TGTGCCAGCAGTTTAAATACAGGGTGGACCACTGAAGCTTTCTTT. Protein product: CASSLNTGWTTEAFF.

The V and J genes are TRBV7-6 and TRBJ2-3; 9 bases are shared with TRBD2. V was pared by 2 bases and J by 0 bases, with 3 bases of the junction left unmatched. This CDR3 comprises 16 residues. CDR1 is SGHVS, CDR2 FNYEAQ, per germline. CDR3 region: CASSLSGGRSTDTQYF. In nucleotides, the CDR3 is TGTGCCAGCAGCTTAAGCGGGGGGCGGAGCACAGATACGCAGTATTTT.

A word on this clone: Here the CDR3 omits its conserved ending phenylalanine or tryptophan, so a read error is the likely source. This chain connects TRBV12-3 or TRBV12-4 to TRBJ1-2, with a weak D call TRBD1 (5 bases). V was clipped by 1 base and J by 6 bases, with 9 bases between them. The CDR3 is 13 amino acids. The CDR3 loop reads CASSLETVHGYTL. CDR3 bases: TGTGCCAGCAGTTTAGAGACAGTTCATGGCTACACCCTC.

There are a few counts of this clone. This chain uses TRBV4-3 with TRBJ2-7; 12 nucleotides align to TRBD2. The CDR3 length is 16 residues. V gave up 3 bases and J gave up 7 bases; unmatched junction bases: 10. CDR1 and CDR2 from the germline V gene are LGHNA and YSLEER. The CDR3 protein is CASSQSPSGGAGEQYF. The CDR3 region has the DNA TGCGCCAGCAGCCAGAGCCCTAGCGGGGGGGCGGGGGAGCAGTACTTC.

This chain joins TRBV6-5 and TRBJ2-7, with 10 bases matching TRBD1. CDR3 length equals 15 residues. The V gene's germline CDR1 is MNHEY and CDR2 SVGAGI. V dropped 4 bases and J dropped 3; count of bases not matched to a gene: 6. CDR3 protein: CASSSLGQGSYEQYF. CDR3 bases: TGTGCCAGCAGTTCTCTGGGACAGGGGAGCTACGAGCAGTACTTC.

The chain employs TRBV6-8 and TRBJ1-5, with D perhaps matching TRBD1 (6 bases). This CDR3 contains 14 residues. Germline V gene sequence: CDR1 MNHGY, CDR2 SAAAGT. Trimming removed 7 bases from V and 5 bases from J, with 15 bases in between. The CDR3 reads CASTAGVSDQPQHF. Written as DNA, the CDR3 is TGTGCCAGCACAGCAGGGGTGAGCGATCAGCCCCAGCATTTT.

This rearrangement joins TRBV3-1 (or the pseudogene TRBV3-2) to TRBJ2-3; 11 nucleotides align to TRBD2. The ends lost 7 bases at V and 0 bases at J; junction bases unmatched: 9. CDR3 length: 17 amino acids. Germline CDR1 reads LGHDT; CDR2 reads YNNKEL (reference sequence). The CDR3 protein is CASTDRGTSGSTDTQYF. CDR3 sequence (DNA): TGTGCCAGCACCGATAGAGGGACTAGCGGAAGCACAGATACGCAGTATTTT.

Here the CDR3 reads CAGKYSQVIGSPLHF. DNA for the CDR3: TGTGCCGGCAAGTATTCCCAGGTCATCGGCTCACCCCTCCACTTT. The chain employs TRBV30 and TRBJ1-6; D call uncertain. The V gene lost 8 bases and the J gene lost 10 bases, with 24 bases spanning the gap. The CDR3 covers 15 residues. The germline V gene has CDR1 GTSNPN and CDR2 SVGIG (reference sequence).

This clone was detected once. The chain couples TRBV3-1 (or the pseudogene TRBV3-2) to TRBJ2-3; tentative D call: TRBD2 (5 bases). This CDR3 has 15 amino acids. Trimming cost V 2 bases and J 0 bases, with 9 bases left between them. The germline gives CDR1 LGHDT, CDR2 YNNKEL (reference sequence). The CDR3 here is CASSQNAGSTDTQYF. CDR3 nucleotide sequence: TGTGCCAGCAGCCAAAATGCGGGTAGCACAGATACGCAGTATTTT.

DNA for the CDR3: TGTGCCAGCAGTATAGACCCGGGACAGAACACCGGGGAGCTGTTTTTT. Translated: CASSIDPGQNTGELFF. V gene TRBV7-6 combines with J gene TRBJ2-2; tentatively, D is TRBD1 (6 bases). This CDR3 spans 16 amino acids. Trimming removed 6 bases at V and 1 base at J, with 15 bases between. Germline loops: CDR1 SGHVS, CDR2 FNYEAQ.

This clone showed up just a few times. V gene TRBV5-8 combines with J gene TRBJ1-2; the D is unclear. CDR3 length: 14 amino acids. Germline CDR1 is SGHTS and CDR2 is YDEGEE. V dropped 2 bases and J dropped 3 bases, with 11 bases sitting between them. CDR3 DNA sequence: TGTGCCAGCAGCTTTGGGGAGGCTCACTATGGCTACACCTTC. Translated, it gives CASSFGEAHYGYTF.

In its sample, this clone was seen a few times. This chain links TRBV5-1 with TRBJ2-7, with D perhaps matching TRBD2 (5 bases). Between the trimmed V and J ends, which lost 4 bases and 0 bases, there was a span of 8 bases. CDR3 length equals 13 residues. Germline V CDR1 and CDR2: SGHRS, YFSETQ. CDR3 sequence reads: CASSGENSYEQYF. Here the CDR3 DNA reads TGCGCCAGCAGCGGGGAGAACTCCTACGAGCAGTACTTC.

The genes are TRBV30 and TRBJ1-5; a weak D match, TRBD1 (5 bases). Trimming left V 3 bases short and J 6 bases short, with 18 bases between. The length of the CDR3 is 15 residues. Germline loops: CDR1 GTSNPN, CDR2 SVGIG (reference sequence). CDR3 region: CAWSATGAPGQPQHF. The CDR3 DNA sequence: TGTGCCTGGAGCGCTACAGGTGCCCCGGGTCAGCCCCAGCATTTT.

The V call is TRBV11-2, the J call TRBJ1-1, with a tentative D call TRBD1 (6 bases). The germline V and J ends were trimmed by 3 bases and 3 bases, with 17 bases remaining between them. The CDR3 spans 16 residues. Germline V gene data show CDR1 as SGHAT and CDR2 as FQNNGV. This CDR3 is CASSFPPEQGHTEAFF. The CDR3 region has the DNA TGTGCCAGCAGCTTTCCCCCGGAACAGGGCCACACTGAAGCTTTCTTT.

The chain carries TRBV4-1 and TRBJ1-4; D is ambiguous. V dropped 1 base and J dropped 2 bases, with 11 bases sitting between them. The germline V gene has CDR1 MGHRA and CDR2 YSYEKL. This CDR3 spans 16 amino acids. CDR3: CASSQGGGTTNEKLFF. In nucleotides, the CDR3 is TGCGCCAGCAGCCAAGGCGGAGGAACTACTAATGAAAAACTGTTTTTT.

This chain links TRBV18 with TRBJ1-1; D might be TRBD1 (6 bases). The CDR3 runs 14 residues. Germline loops: CDR1 KGHSH, CDR2 LQKENI. Between the trimmed V and J ends, which lost 6 bases and 5 bases, there was a span of 16 bases. The CDR3 sequence: CASSLGQGLTEAFF. CDR3 bases: TGTGCCAGCTCCCTGGGGCAGGGGTTAACTGAAGCTTTCTTT.

The V call is TRBV21-1, the J call TRBJ2-7; the table calls TRBD1, which could not be checked here. TRBV21-1 is a documented pseudogene. The CDR3 contains 18 residues. This CDR3 is CASSRKWGNRDPSYEQYF. The CDR3 nucleotides are TGTGCCAGCAGCAGAAAATGGGGTAACAGGGATCCTTCCTACGAGCAGTACTTC.

This chain links TRBV29-1 with TRBJ2-1; TRBD1 is a possible D gene (5 bases). CDR1 is SQVTM and CDR2 is ANQGSEA in the germline V gene. The CDR3 length is 13 residues. Trimming shortened V by 7 bases and J by 7 bases, and 17 bases separated the two germline ends. The CDR3 is CSAGPDIWNEQFF. The CDR3 coding sequence is TGCAGCGCTGGCCCGGACATATGGAATGAGCAGTTCTTC.

The J gene is TRBJ2-5, the V gene TRBV6-5; 7 bases are shared with TRBD1. The CDR3 length is 15 residues. Per the germline V gene, CDR1 is MNHEY and CDR2 is SVGAGI. Germline trimming cut 9 bases from V and 2 bases from J; bases unmatched to any gene: 12. The CDR3 sequence: CASLTTGAAQETQYF. As DNA, the CDR3 is TGTGCCAGTTTAACCACAGGGGCGGCACAAGAGACCCAGTACTTC.

V is TRBV27 and J is TRBJ2-3; 8 bases fit TRBD2. The CDR3 contains 16 residues. The ends lost 6 bases at V and 2 bases at J; junction bases unmatched: 10. From germline, CDR1 is MNHEY and CDR2 SMNVEV (reference sequence). DNA of the CDR3: TGTGCCAGCAGGGACCGGACTAGCCGACTCACAGATACGCAGTATTTT. Translated: CASRDRTSRLTDTQYF.

This chain links TRBV30 with TRBJ1-4, with 10 bases identical to TRBD1. This CDR3 contains 14 residues. Germline assignment: CDR1 GTSNPN and CDR2 SVGIG (reference sequence). The junction had 7 bases not matched to a gene; V was cut back by 3 bases and J by 9 bases. The CDR3 bases are TGTGCCTGGAGAGGACAGGGGGGGGAGAAAAAACTGTTTTTT. Its translation is CAWRGQGGEKKLFF.

This clone was detected a few times. The chain combines TRBV15 with TRBJ1-1; the D gene is possibly TRBD1 (6 bases). The germline gives CDR1 LNHNV, CDR2 YYDKDF (reference sequence). This CDR3 is 15 amino acids long. V shed 1 base and J shed 0 bases, with 9 bases lying between them. The CDR3, as DNA: TGTGCCACCAGCAGAGGAGGACAGATGAACACTGAAGCTTTCTTT. Amino acid sequence: CATSRGGQMNTEAFF.

This clone was found a few times. The rearrangement joins TRBV4-2 to TRBJ1-1; 11 positions agree with TRBD1. Germline V gene data show CDR1 as LGHNA and CDR2 as YNFKEQ. Trimming took 1 base from V and 0 from J; bases not matched to a gene: 7. The CDR3 loop spans 18 amino acids. CDR3 sequence (DNA): TGTGCCAGCAGCCAAGGCCCGGGACAGGGGGAAATGAACACTGAAGCTTTCTTT. This sequence encodes CASSQGPGQGEMNTEAFF.

The V call is TRBV6-5, the J call TRBJ2-2; D might be TRBD2 (7 bases). The CDR3 consists of 15 residues. Trimming left V 6 bases short and J 2 bases short, with 13 bases between. Germline V lookup: CDR1 MNHEY, CDR2 SVGAGI. DNA for the CDR3: TGTGCCAGCAGCCCGCGGGGGCGCAACACCGGGGAGCTGTTTTTT. Translated, it gives CASSPRGRNTGELFF.